These 13 T cell receptor beta chains were all obtained from the same sample, sequenced in a study of cytomegalovirus exposure and HLA in healthy donors. The PCR ran on 60 Vbeta and 13 Jbeta primers. TCRdb's copy holds only in-frame clones and misses some; the assay was immunoSEQ multiplex PCR. In the table there are some 90,000 clones, 65% to 85% of which are singletons. Sequencing was performed on PBMCs. The receptors shown here come from a woman aged 70-85 years in good health and CMV-seropositive.

The rearrangement links TRBV28 to TRBJ2-5, with 9 bases identical to TRBD1. The germline V gene has CDR1 MDHEN and CDR2 SYDVKM. The junction had 2 bases not matched to a gene; V was cut back by 6 bases and J by 3 bases. This CDR3 spans 13 amino acids. The CDR3 nucleotides are TGTGCCAGCAGGGGACAGGGTAAAGAGACCCAGTACTTC. Protein: CASRGQGKETQYF.

This clone was counted once. V gene TRBV19 combines with J gene TRBJ1-1; D not certain. Germline V CDR1 and CDR2: LNHDA, SQIVND (reference sequence). Trimming removed 6 bases at V and 5 bases at J, with 13 bases between. The CDR3 contains 13 residues. The chain's CDR3 is CASSPRSGTEAFF. CDR3 nucleotides: TGTGCCAGTAGCCCCCGGTCGGGGACTGAAGCTTTCTTT.

As for this clone: The same CDR3 is also encoded by other DNA sequences in this sample. The chain links TRBV7-8 to TRBJ2-1, with 12 positions matching TRBD2. The CDR3 contains 15 residues. V shed 5 bases, J shed 9 bases, and the junction held 8 bases outside the gene matches. Germline V gene lookup returns CDR1 SGHVS and CDR2 FQNEAQ. The CDR3 DNA reads TGTGCCAGCAGCAAACTAGCGGGAGGTATTGGTGAGCAGTTCTTC. This encodes CASSKLAGGIGEQFF.

This chain uses TRBV6-5 with TRBJ2-4, with D possibly being TRBD2 (5 bases). The CDR3 runs 14 residues. The germline CDR1 and CDR2 sequences are MNHEY and SVGAGI. Trimming pared 0 bases from V and 8 bases from J, leaving 11 bases between. This chain's CDR3 is CASSYSGKRDIQYF. CDR3 sequence (DNA): TGTGCCAGCAGTTACTCGGGGAAGAGGGACATTCAGTACTTC.

J is TRBJ2-2 and V is TRBV30; 7 bases match TRBD2. V gave up 5 bases and J gave up 4 bases; unmatched junction bases: 7. Germline CDR1 reads GTSNPN; CDR2 reads SVGIG (reference sequence). This CDR3 region has 14 residues. This CDR3 is CAWFRGSSTGELFF. The CDR3 DNA is TGTGCCTGGTTTCGCGGGAGTAGCACCGGGGAGCTGTTTTTT.

This clone was detected only once. The V and J genes are TRBV19 and TRBJ1-2, with 9 bases lining up with TRBD1. Germline loops: CDR1 LNHDA, CDR2 SQIVND (reference sequence). Trimming took 4 bases from V and 6 from J; bases not matched to a gene: 3. CDR3 length: 13 residues. CDR3 loop: CASSNTGGDGYTF. The CDR3, as DNA: TGTGCCAGTAGTAACACAGGGGGCGATGGCTACACCTTC.

The chain employs TRBV27 and TRBJ2-3; 8 bases align to TRBD1. CDR1 MNHEY and CDR2 SMNVEV come from the germline V gene (reference sequence). The CDR3 is 15 amino acids. The ends lost 6 bases at V and 6 bases at J; junction bases unmatched: 11. The DNA for the CDR3 is TGTGCCAGCAGCGGACAGGGCTGGCACTGGGATACGCAGTATTTT. Translation gives CASSGQGWHWDTQYF.

This clone was seen only once. The chain recombines TRBV21-1 with TRBJ1-5; the table names TRBD1, a call not compared with the DNA. TRBV21-1 corresponds to a pseudogene. CDR3 size: 18 residues. The CDR3 DNA is TGTGCCAGCAGACCACCTACAAACAGGGAAATCGGCAATCAGCCCCAGCATTTT. Translating gives CASRPPTNREIGNQPQHF.

V is TRBV28 and J is TRBJ2-3; D not resolved. This CDR3 region has 15 residues. Germline-derived CDR1 and CDR2 are MDHEN and SYDVKM. Trimming cost V 1 base and J 4 bases, with 12 bases left between them. The CDR3 sequence is CASSLFVPGSDTQYF. CDR3 DNA sequence: TGTGCCAGCAGTTTATTCGTTCCCGGTTCAGATACGCAGTATTTT. Complete variable domain (other parts from reference TRBV28 and TRBJ2-3): DVKVTQSSRYLVKRTGEKVFLECVQDMDHENMFWYRQDPGLGLRLIYFSYDVKMKEKGDIPEGYSVSREKKERFSLILESASTNQTSMYLCASSLFVPGSDTQYFGPGTRLTVL.

This chain connects TRBV12-5 to TRBJ2-7; 10 positions match TRBD1. The CDR3 runs to 19 residues. Germline V gene lookup returns CDR1 LGHNT and CDR2 FRNRAP. V lost 5 bases to trimming and J lost 1 base; unmatched junction nucleotides: 17. The CDR3 DNA reads as TGTGCTAGTGGTATCAGGCCAAGGATCCCGGACAGGGGGTCCTACGAGCAGTACTTC. Its translation: CASGIRPRIPDRGSYEQYF.

The chain employs TRBV5-4 and TRBJ2-7, with TRBD1 identical over 9 bases. CDR3 length: 13 residues. The V gene end was trimmed by 4 bases and the J gene end by 4 bases; junction bases not matched to a gene: 3. The germline V gene encodes CDR1 SGHNT and CDR2 YYREEE (reference sequence). CDR3 loop: CASSRTGAYEQYF. For the CDR3, the DNA is TGTGCCAGCAGCCGGACAGGGGCGTACGAGCAGTACTTC.

This sequence joins TRBV5-8 and TRBJ1-5; the D gene is possibly TRBD1 (5 bases). Trimming stripped 4 bases from V and 3 bases from J, with 14 bases between. This CDR3 has 15 residues. Germline CDR1 and CDR2: SGHTS and YDEGEE. The CDR3 region is CASSQTVSLNQPQHF. The CDR3 DNA reads as TGTGCCAGCAGCCAGACAGTGAGCCTCAATCAGCCCCAGCATTTT.

V is TRBV9 and J is TRBJ2-2; tentative D call: TRBD2 (6 bases). The V gene's germline CDR1 is SGDLS and CDR2 YYNGEE. Trimming cost V 0 bases and J 5 bases, with 11 bases left between them. The CDR3 loop spans 15 amino acids. This CDR3 is CASSVGTRETGELFF. The CDR3, as DNA: TGTGCCAGCAGCGTAGGGACTCGGGAGACCGGGGAGCTGTTTTTT.